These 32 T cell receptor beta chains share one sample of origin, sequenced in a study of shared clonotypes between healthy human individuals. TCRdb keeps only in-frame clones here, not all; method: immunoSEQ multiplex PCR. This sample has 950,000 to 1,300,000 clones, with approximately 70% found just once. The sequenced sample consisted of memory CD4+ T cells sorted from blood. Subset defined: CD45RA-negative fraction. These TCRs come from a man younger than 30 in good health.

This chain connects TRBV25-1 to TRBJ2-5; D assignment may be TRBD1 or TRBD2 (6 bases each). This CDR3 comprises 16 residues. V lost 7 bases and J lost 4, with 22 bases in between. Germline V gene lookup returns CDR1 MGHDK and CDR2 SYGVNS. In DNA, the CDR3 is TGTGCCAGCACCTCCTTTTCAGGGGACTCGGGAGAGACCCAGTACTTC. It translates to CASTSFSGDSGETQYF.

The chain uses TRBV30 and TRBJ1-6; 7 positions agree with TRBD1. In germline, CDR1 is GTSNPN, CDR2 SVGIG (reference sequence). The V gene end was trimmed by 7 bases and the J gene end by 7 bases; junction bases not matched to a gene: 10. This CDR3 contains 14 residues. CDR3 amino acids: CAFSPGQPNSPLHF. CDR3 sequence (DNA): TGTGCCTTCTCACCGGGACAGCCGAATTCACCCCTCCACTTT.

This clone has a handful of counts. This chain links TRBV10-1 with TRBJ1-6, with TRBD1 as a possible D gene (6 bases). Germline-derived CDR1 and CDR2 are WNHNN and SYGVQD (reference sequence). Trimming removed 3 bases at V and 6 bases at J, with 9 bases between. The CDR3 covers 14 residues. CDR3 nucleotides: TGCGCCAGCAGTGATGGACAGTCTAATTCACCCCTCCACTTT. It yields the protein CASSDGQSNSPLHF.

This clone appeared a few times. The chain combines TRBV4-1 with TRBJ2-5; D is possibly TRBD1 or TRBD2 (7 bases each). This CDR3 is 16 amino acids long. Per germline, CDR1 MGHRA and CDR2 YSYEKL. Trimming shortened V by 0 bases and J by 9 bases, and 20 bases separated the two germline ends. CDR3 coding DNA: TGCGCCAGCAGCCAAGAAGGGACAGTACCAGGGAGGGCCCAGTACTTC. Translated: CASSQEGTVPGRAQYF.

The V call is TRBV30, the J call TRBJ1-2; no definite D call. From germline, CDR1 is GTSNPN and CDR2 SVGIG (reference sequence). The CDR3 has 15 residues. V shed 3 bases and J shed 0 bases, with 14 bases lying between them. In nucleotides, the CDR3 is TGTGCCTGGAGACAGTATGGTGGAGCTAACTATGGCTACACCTTC. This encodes CAWRQYGGANYGYTF.

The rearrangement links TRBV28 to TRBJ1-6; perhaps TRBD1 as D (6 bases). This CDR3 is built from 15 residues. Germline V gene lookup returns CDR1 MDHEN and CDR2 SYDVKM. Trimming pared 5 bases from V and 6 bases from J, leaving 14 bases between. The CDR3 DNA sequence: TGTGCCAGCAGTAACCAGGGGCTAGGTAATTCACCCCTCCACTTT. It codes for CASSNQGLGNSPLHF.

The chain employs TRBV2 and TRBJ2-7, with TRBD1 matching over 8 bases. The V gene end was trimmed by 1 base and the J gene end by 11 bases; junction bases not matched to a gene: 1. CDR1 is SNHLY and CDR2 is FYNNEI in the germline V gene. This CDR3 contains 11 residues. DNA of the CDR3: TGTGCCAGCAGTGAAGGGACAGGGAAGTACTTC. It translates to CASSEGTGKYF.

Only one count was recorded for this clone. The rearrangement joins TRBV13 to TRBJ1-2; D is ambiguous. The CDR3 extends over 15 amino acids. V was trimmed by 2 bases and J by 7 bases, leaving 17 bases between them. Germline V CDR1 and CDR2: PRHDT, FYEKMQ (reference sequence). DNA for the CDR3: TGTGCCAGCAGCTTATCCGAGGGCGGGCCCGGTGGCTACACCTTC. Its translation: CASSLSEGGPGGYTF.

The CDR3 protein is CASSAGQGGNQPQHF. The DNA of the CDR3 is TGTGCCAGCAGCGCGGGACAGGGCGGCAATCAGCCCCAGCATTTT. The genes are TRBV9 and TRBJ1-5; 9 nucleotides align to TRBD1. The CDR3 extends over 15 amino acids. Germline assignment: CDR1 SGDLS and CDR2 YYNGEE. The junction had 3 bases not matched to a gene; V was cut back by 3 bases and J by 2 bases.

CDR3 sequence reads: CASSYSTGEDEKLFF. In DNA form, the CDR3 reads TGTGCCAGCAGTTACTCAACAGGGGAGGATGAAAAACTGTTTTTT. The chain has TRBV6-5 and TRBJ1-4; 7 nucleotides agree with TRBD1. V was clipped by 0 bases and J by 6 bases; unmatched bases: 4. This CDR3 is 15 amino acids long. CDR1 and CDR2 from the germline V gene are MNHEY and SVGAGI.

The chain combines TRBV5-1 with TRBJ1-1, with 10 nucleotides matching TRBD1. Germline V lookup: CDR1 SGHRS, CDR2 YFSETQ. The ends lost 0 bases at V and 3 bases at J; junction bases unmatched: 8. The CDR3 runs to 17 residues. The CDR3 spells CASSLGPRTGGHTEAFF. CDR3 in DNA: TGCGCCAGCAGCTTGGGCCCAAGGACAGGGGGGCACACTGAAGCTTTCTTT.

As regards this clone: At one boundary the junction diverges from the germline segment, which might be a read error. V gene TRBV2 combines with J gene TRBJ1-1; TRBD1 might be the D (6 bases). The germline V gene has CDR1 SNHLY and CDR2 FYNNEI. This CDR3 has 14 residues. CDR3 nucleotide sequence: TGTGCCAGCGGTGATAGGACAGCGAACACTGAAGCTTTCTTT. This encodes CASGDRTANTEAFF.

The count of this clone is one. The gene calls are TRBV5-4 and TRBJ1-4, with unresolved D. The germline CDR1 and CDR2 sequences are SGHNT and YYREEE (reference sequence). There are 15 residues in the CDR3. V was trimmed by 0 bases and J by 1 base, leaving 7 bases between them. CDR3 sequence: CASSLDTGTNEKLFF. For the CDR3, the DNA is TGTGCCAGCAGCTTGGATACGGGAACTAATGAAAAACTGTTTTTT.

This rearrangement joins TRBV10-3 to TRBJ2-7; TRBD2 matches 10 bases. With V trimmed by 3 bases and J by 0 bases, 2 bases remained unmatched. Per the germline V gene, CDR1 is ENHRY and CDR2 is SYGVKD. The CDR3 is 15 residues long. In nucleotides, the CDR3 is TGTGCCATCAGTGAACTAGCGGGGAGCTCCTACGAGCAGTACTTC. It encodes CAISELAGSSYEQYF.

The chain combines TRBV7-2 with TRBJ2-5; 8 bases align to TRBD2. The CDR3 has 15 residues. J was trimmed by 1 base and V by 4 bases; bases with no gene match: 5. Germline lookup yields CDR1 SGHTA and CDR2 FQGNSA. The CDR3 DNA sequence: TGTGCCAGCAGCTATACTAGCGGAACCCAAGAGACCCAGTACTTC. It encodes CASSYTSGTQETQYF.

The CDR3 nucleotides are TGTGCCAGCAGCGTAGGGCCTGACACAGATACGCAGTATTTT. As protein: CASSVGPDTDTQYF. The chain links TRBV9 to TRBJ2-3; D gene uncertain. CDR3 length: 14 residues. The V gene lost 0 bases and the J gene lost 2 bases, with 7 bases spanning the gap. Germline assignment: CDR1 SGDLS and CDR2 YYNGEE. Looking up the rest from reference TRBV9 and TRBJ2-3 gives the full variable domain: DSGVTQTPKHLITATGQRVTLRCSPRSGDLSVYWYQQSLDQGLQFLIQYYNGEERAKGNILERFSAQQFPDLHSELNLSSLELGDSALYFCASSVGPDTDTQYFGPGTRLTVL.

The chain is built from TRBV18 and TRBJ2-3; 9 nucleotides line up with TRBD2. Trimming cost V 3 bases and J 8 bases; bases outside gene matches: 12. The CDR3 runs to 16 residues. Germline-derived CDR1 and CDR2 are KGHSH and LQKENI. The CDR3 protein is CASSPPASGVGGTQYF. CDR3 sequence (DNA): TGTGCCAGCTCACCCCCGGCTAGCGGGGTGGGTGGTACGCAGTATTTT.

The CDR3 nucleotides are TGTGCCAGCAGTGAATCCGTGGCCCCCGAAGAGACCCAGTACTTC. It yields the protein CASSESVAPEETQYF. The J gene is TRBJ2-5, the V gene TRBV6-1; D remains ambiguous. The CDR3 loop spans 15 amino acids. Per the germline V gene, CDR1 is MNHNS and CDR2 is SASEGT. Trimming took 2 bases from V and 3 from J, leaving 13 bases between them.

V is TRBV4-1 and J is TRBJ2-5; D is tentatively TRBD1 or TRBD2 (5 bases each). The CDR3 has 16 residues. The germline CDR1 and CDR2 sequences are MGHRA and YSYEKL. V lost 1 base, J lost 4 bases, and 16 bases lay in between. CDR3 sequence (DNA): TGCGCCAGCAGCCAAGGGATTTTCCCAGGGAGAGAGACCCAGTACTTC. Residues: CASSQGIFPGRETQYF.

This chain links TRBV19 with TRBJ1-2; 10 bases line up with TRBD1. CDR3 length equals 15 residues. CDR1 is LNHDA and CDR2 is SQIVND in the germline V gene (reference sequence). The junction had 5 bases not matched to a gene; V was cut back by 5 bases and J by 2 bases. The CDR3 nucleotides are TGTGCCAGTAGTTCCTGGACAGGGGGAAACTATGGCTACACCTTC. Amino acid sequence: CASSSWTGGNYGYTF.

CDR3 amino acids: CASSPADRVSYEQYF. Here the CDR3 DNA reads TGTGCCAGCAGTCCCGCCGACAGGGTCTCCTACGAGCAGTACTTC. The gene calls are TRBV5-4 and TRBJ2-7; 7 bases line up with TRBD1. Germline V gene data show CDR1 as SGHNT and CDR2 as YYREEE (reference sequence). V gave up 5 bases and J gave up 0 bases; unmatched junction bases: 8. This CDR3 region has 15 residues.

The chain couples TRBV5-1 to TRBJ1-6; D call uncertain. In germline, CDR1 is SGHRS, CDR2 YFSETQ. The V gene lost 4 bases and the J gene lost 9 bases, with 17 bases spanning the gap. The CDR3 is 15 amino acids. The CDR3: CASSPASEGRSPLHF. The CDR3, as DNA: TGCGCCAGCAGCCCGGCTTCGGAGGGTCGTTCACCCCTCCACTTT. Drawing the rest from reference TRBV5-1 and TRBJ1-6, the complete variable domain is KAGVTQTPRYLIKTRGQQVTLSCSPISGHRSVSWYQQTPGQGLQFLFEYFSETQRNKGNFPGRFSGRQFSNSRSEMNVSTLELGDSALYLCASSPASEGRSPLHFGNGTRLTVT.

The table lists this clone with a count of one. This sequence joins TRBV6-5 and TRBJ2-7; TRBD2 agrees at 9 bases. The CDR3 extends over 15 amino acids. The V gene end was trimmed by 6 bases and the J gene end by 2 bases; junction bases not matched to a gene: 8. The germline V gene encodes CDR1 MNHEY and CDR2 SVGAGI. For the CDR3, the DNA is TGTGCCAGCAGATCGAGCGGGAGGTCCGCCTACGAGCAGTACTTC. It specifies CASRSSGRSAYEQYF.

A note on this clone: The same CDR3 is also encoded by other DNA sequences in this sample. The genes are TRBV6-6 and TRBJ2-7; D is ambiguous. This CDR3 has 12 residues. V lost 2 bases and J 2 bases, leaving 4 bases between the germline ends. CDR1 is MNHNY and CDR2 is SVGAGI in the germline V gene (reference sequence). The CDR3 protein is CASSYTAYEQYF. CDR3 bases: TGTGCCAGCAGTTACACGGCCTACGAGCAGTACTTC.

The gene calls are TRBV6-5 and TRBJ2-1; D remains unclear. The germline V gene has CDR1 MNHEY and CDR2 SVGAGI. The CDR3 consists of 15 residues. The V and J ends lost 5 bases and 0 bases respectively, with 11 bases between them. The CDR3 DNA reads TGTGCCAGCAGTCCGCAGGTTAGCTCCTACAATGAGCAGTTCTTC. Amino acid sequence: CASSPQVSSYNEQFF.

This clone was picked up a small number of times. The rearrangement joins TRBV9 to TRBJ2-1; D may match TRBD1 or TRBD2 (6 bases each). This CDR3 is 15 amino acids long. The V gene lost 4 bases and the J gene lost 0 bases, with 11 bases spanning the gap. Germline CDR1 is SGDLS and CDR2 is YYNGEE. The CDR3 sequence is CASSSEGGSYNEQFF. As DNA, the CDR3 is TGTGCCAGCAGCTCCGAGGGGGGCTCCTACAATGAGCAGTTCTTC.

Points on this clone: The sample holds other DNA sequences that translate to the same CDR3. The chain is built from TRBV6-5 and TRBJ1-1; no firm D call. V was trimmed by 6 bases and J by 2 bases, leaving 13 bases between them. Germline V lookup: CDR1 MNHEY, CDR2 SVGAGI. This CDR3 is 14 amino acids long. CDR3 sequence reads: CASRPRTGNTEAFF. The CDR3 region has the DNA TGTGCCAGCAGACCTCGCACGGGCAACACTGAAGCTTTCTTT.

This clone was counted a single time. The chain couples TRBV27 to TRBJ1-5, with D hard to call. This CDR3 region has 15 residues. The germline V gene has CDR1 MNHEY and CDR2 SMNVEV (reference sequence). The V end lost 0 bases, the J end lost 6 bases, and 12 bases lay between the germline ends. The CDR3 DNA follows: TGTGCCAGCAGTTTATCGGGAAGGGTAGGTCAGCCCCAGCATTTT. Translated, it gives CASSLSGRVGQPQHF.

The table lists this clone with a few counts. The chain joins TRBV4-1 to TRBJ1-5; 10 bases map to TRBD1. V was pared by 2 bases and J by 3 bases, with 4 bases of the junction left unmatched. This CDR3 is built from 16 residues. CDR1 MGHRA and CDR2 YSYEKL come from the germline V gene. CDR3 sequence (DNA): TGCGCCAGCAGCCAACCGGGACAGGGGAACAATCAGCCCCAGCATTTT. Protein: CASSQPGQGNNQPQHF.

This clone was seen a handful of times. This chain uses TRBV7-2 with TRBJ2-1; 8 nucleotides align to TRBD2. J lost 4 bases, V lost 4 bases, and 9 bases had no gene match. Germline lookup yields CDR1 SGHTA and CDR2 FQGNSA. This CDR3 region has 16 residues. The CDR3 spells CASSSLSGRGYNEQFF. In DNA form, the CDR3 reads TGTGCCAGCAGCTCCCTGAGCGGGAGAGGGTACAATGAGCAGTTCTTC.

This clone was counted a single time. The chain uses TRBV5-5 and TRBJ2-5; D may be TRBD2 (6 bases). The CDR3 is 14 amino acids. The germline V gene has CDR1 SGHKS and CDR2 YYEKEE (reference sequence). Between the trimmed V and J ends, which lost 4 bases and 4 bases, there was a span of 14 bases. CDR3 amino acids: CASSPNVEGETQYF. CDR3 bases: TGTGCCAGCAGCCCAAATGTGGAGGGAGAGACCCAGTACTTC.

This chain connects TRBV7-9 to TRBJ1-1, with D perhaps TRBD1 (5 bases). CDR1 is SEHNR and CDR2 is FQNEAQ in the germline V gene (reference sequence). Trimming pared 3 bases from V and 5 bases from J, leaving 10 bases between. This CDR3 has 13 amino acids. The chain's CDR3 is CASSFGGGTEAFF. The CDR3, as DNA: TGTGCCAGCAGCTTCGGGGGTGGGACTGAAGCTTTCTTT.